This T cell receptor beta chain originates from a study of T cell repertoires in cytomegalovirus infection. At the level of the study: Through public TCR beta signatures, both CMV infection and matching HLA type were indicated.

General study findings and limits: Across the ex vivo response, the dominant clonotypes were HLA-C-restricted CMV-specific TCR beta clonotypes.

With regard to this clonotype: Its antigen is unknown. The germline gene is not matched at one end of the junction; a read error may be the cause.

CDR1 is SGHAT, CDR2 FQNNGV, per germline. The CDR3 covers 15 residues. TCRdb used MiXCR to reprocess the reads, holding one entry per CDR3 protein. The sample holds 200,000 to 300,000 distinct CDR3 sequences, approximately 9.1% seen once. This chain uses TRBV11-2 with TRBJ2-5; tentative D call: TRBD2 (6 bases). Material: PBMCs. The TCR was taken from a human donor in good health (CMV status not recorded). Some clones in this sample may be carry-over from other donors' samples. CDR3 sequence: CASTPDGTSQETLYF. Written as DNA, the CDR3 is TGTGCCAGCACCCCAGACGGGACTTCTCAAGAGACCCTGTACTTC. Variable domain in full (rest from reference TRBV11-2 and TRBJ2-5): EAGVAQSPRYKIIEKRQSVAFWCNPISGHATLYWYQQILGQGPKLLIQFQNNGVVDDSQLPKDRFSAERLKGVDSTLKIQPAKLEDSAVYLCASTPDGTSQETLYFGPGTRLLVL.